This T cell receptor (beta chain) appears in the sequencing data of a study of blood T cells in healthy people across ages (dated by TCRdb to between 2014 and 2017). Concerning the study at large: In model experiments, template switching captured roughly one uniquely barcoded TCR beta cDNA molecule for every two T cells. To avoid experimental bias, donors of different ages were distributed randomly across sequencing lanes. Four age groups were formed from the donors: young (average 16 years), middle-aged (around 37), aged (62) and long-lived (less than 85). Using deep sequencing normalized with unique cDNA molecular identifiers, the study measured how TCR beta repertoire diversity changes with age. Two additional independent replicas of 1 million unique cDNA reads from the same blood draw were analyzed for two donors (one aged 18 to 30 and one aged 80 or older).

The full study reports these points: As age increased, observed TCR beta diversity per million T cells dropped in a roughly linear way, and a significant reduction was already evident by age around 41. The long-lived group showed more naive CD4+ T cells, fewer expanded clones and increased TCR diversity than the aged group, suggesting age selection. Because the CMV infection status of the donors was unknown, age-related changes in expanded clonotypes may potentially have been confounded. There was a strong correlation between observed TCR beta diversity and the percentage of naive T cells measured by flow cytometry. Estimates of total diversity based on one million sequenced T cells were regarded as lower bounds and as underestimates. Bulk unsorted PBMC profiling prevented conclusive comparison of naive and antigen-experienced compartments.

From the germline V gene, CDR1 is SGHRS and CDR2 is YFSETQ. The CDR3, from cysteine to phenylalanine, totals 17 residues. The DNA shown is the 51-base CDR3, in frame from base 1. V was cut back by 3 bases and J by 3 bases, leaving a gap of 18 bases between them. Library preparation was by 5' RACE. Sequencing was carried out with an Illumina HiSeq 2500. The second PCR ran for about 6 to 11 cycles and used a J-beta primer mix along with a sample-barcoded 5' primer. A unique molecular identifier was introduced onto each TCR beta cDNA molecule by a template-switch 5' adaptor carrying 12 random nucleotides. Each sample yielded at least 2.5 million CDR3-containing paired-end reads. The Mint cDNA synthesis kit, primed by a TRBC-specific oligonucleotide, was used to synthesize first-strand cDNA from all RNA. Following uracil-DNA glycosylase treatment, all cDNA underwent a first 18-cycle PCR with the universal primers M1SS and BC2_uni_R. The paper's data handling went like this. For normalization, 1 million high-quality reads, each with a distinct molecular identifier, were randomly selected from each sample. Reads with shared molecular identifiers were discarded instead of being binned into consensus sequences. MiTCR, run with a Q25 quality threshold and the strictest error-elimination algorithm, handled CDR3 identification, clonotype clustering and error correction. Lower-bound total TCR beta diversity was estimated with a nonparametric unseen species model using Euler transformation. TCRdb trimmed public reads at Q25 via fastp, called clones via MiXCR and kept in-frame beta chains. Each record represents a unique CDR3 protein, reported with the most common genes and DNA among its rows. The V and J calls reflect TCRdb's pipeline rather than the authors' work. The sample table records roughly 500,000 distinct CDR3 sequences; 27% of these occur just once. Roughly 20% of the sample belongs to the ten largest clones.

Concerning this clonotype: This clone's antigen is unknown. No base qualities exist here, and no much larger clone lies one base off it.

Donors were about 36 systemically healthy Caucasian individuals from Russia aged roughly 6 to 95 years. Around 9.7 milliliters of peripheral blood were collected from each donor into EDTA-treated Vacutainer tubes. Ficoll-Paque density-gradient centrifugation was used to isolate PBMCs, with at least 6.5 million per sample. Total RNA, at least 6 micrograms per sample, was extracted from PBMCs with Trizol reagent. For every donor, flow cytometry on a PBMC aliquot measured the percentage of naive CD45RAhigh/CD27high T cells. Here the chain combines TRBV5-1 and TRBJ2-2, with TRBD2 as a weak D call on 6 bases. The receptor's source is a woman aged 70-85 years in good health. The material sequenced was blood. The sequenced DNA: TGCGCCAGCAGCTCCGCCTTGGGGGGTACGGACACCGGGGAGCTGTTTTTT. Its amino acids are CASSSALGGTDTGELFF.